A selection of T cell receptor beta chains follows, all from one sample in a study of shared clonotypes between healthy human individuals. Sequencing was performed with immunoSEQ multiplex PCR; in TCRdb, only in-frame clones are kept and a portion is missing. The sample includes hundreds of thousands of clones, under 80% seen only once; the top ten take roughly 1.7%. Sample: memory CD4+ T cells sorted from blood. Receptors originate from a woman aged 25 to 39 in good health. Both conserved end residues are part of each CDR3. D genes are given only for firm matches. Expanded clones are given a class, and other clones once, few, many or no size at all.

j_gene	d_gene	v_gene	abundance	CDR3aa	CDR3nt
TRBJ2-7	NA	TRBV6-1	NA	CASSDPPYEQYF	TGTGCCAGCAGTGATCCCCCATACGAGCAGTACTTC
TRBJ1-1	TRBD1	TRBV5-1	NA	CASQRQGKSMNTEAFF	TGCGCCAGCCAACGACAGGGGAAATCAATGAACACTGAAGCTTTCTTT
TRBJ2-7	NA	TRBV4-1	NA	CASSQTGTGAYEQYF	TGCGCCAGCAGCCAAACCGGGACGGGAGCCTACGAGCAGTACTTC
TRBJ1-5	TRBD1	TRBV28	once	CASSLKGAFQPQHF	TGTGCCAGCAGTTTAAAGGGGGCTTTTCAGCCCCAGCATTTT
TRBJ2-1	NA	TRBV29-1	NA	CSVVSGSGVYNEQFF	TGCAGCGTTGTATCTGGGAGCGGCGTCTACAATGAGCAGTTCTTC
TRBJ2-1	TRBD2	TRBV7-9	NA	CASSAGLAGDEQFF	TGTGCCAGCAGCGCGGGACTAGCGGGAGATGAGCAGTTCTTC
TRBJ2-5	NA	TRBV6-1	once	CASSELPLLLGTQYF	TGTGCCAGCAGTGAACTACCGCTCCTCCTCGGGACCCAGTACTTC
TRBJ1-1	TRBD1	TRBV5-6	NA	CASSRDRGRAEAFF	TGTGCCAGCAGCAGGGACAGGGGTAGGGCTGAAGCTTTCTTT
TRBJ2-1	NA	TRBV9	NA	CASSVRGTFSTSYNEQFF	TGTGCCAGCAGCGTGCGGGGAACATTCTCAACCTCATACAATGAGCAGTTCTTC
TRBJ2-5	NA	TRBV14	NA	CASSQEFGLLRETQYF	TGTGCCAGCAGCCAAGAATTCGGGCTTTTGCGGGAGACCCAGTACTTC
TRBJ1-5	TRBD1	TRBV6-1	NA	CASSEAGGQPQHF	TGTGCCAGCAGTGAAGCAGGGGGCCAGCCCCAGCATTTT
TRBJ2-7	NA	TRBV4-1	NA	CASSQERVGLGVHSYEQYF	TGCGCCAGCAGCCAAGAAAGAGTCGGGCTGGGGGTCCACTCCTACGAGCAGTACTTC
TRBJ1-3	NA	TRBV9	NA	CASSVLESGNTIYF	TGTGCCAGCAGCGTATTAGAATCTGGAAACACCATATATTTT
TRBJ1-1	NA	TRBV28	few	CASIGGGMNTEAFF	TGTGCCAGCATAGGGGGGGGTATGAACACTGAAGCTTTCTTT
TRBJ2-7	NA	TRBV29-1	NA	CSVTGPATYEQYF	TGCAGCGTCACAGGTCCGGCGACCTACGAGCAGTACTTC
TRBJ2-1	NA	TRBV25-1	NA	CASSAPGGTYNEQFF	TGTGCCAGCAGTGCCCCAGGCGGGACCTACAATGAGCAGTTCTTC
TRBJ1-1	NA	TRBV19	NA	CASSATADTEAFF	TGTGCCAGTAGCGCCACAGCGGACACTGAAGCTTTCTTT
TRBJ2-1	NA	TRBV7-6	NA	CASSLLAGSVNEQFF	TGTGCCAGCAGCTTATTGGCGGGGTCCGTCAATGAGCAGTTCTTC
TRBJ2-5	NA	TRBV6-5	NA	CASRREETQYF	TGTGCCAGCAGGAGAGAAGAGACCCAGTACTTC
TRBJ1-5	NA	TRBV15	NA	CATSRAGSSRNQPQHF	TGTGCCACCAGCAGAGCAGGCAGCTCGAGAAATCAGCCCCAGCATTTT
TRBJ2-5	NA	TRBV15	NA	CATAWRGAGETQYF	TGTGCCACCGCCTGGAGGGGGGCGGGGGAGACCCAGTACTTC
TRBJ2-5	NA	TRBV7-2	NA	CASSLGRSQETQYF	TGTGCCAGCAGCTTAGGGCGCAGCCAAGAGACCCAGTACTTC
TRBJ2-1	TRBD2	TRBV30	NA	CAWTSGAAYNEQFF	TGTGCCTGGACGAGCGGGGCCGCCTACAATGAGCAGTTCTTC
TRBJ2-3	NA	TRBV18	NA	CASSLGTQTDTQYF	TGTGCCAGCTCATTAGGGACTCAAACAGATACGCAGTATTTT
TRBJ1-3	NA	TRBV11-2	NA	CASSSNSASNTIYF	TGTGCCAGCAGCTCTAATTCGGCGTCAAACACCATATATTTT
TRBJ2-5	NA	TRBV11-2	NA	CASSVGSSRGETQYF	TGTGCCAGCAGCGTGGGCAGTTCCCGGGGGGAGACCCAGTACTTC
TRBJ2-3	TRBD1	TRBV6-1	few	CASSTQGAPDTQYF	TGTGCCAGCAGTACTCAGGGGGCCCCAGATACGCAGTATTTT
TRBJ1-1	NA	TRBV2	few	CASRRQKLNTEAFF	TGTGCCAGCCGGAGACAGAAATTGAACACTGAAGCTTTCTTT
TRBJ2-7	TRBD2	TRBV6-1	many	CASSALAGGSEQYF	TGTGCCAGCAGTGCACTAGCGGGAGGCAGCGAGCAGTACTTC
TRBJ1-4	TRBD1	TRBV2	NA	CASSLTGVNEKLFF	TGTGCCAGCAGTCTGACAGGGGTTAATGAAAAACTGTTTTTT
TRBJ1-2	TRBD1	TRBV19	NA	CASSPADRAFGYTF	TGTGCCAGTAGCCCCGCCGACAGGGCCTTCGGCTACACCTTC
TRBJ2-3	TRBD1	TRBV5-1	NA	CASSSGQGPATDTQYF	TGCGCCAGCAGCTCAGGACAGGGGCCTGCCACAGATACGCAGTATTTT
TRBJ1-4	TRBD1	TRBV4-1	once	CASSQRQGGNEKLFF	TGCGCCAGCAGCCAGAGACAGGGGGGGAATGAAAAACTGTTTTTT
TRBJ1-5	TRBD1	TRBV19	NA	CASSATGGGGQPQHF	TGTGCCAGTAGTGCTACAGGGGGTGGAGGCCAGCCCCAGCATTTT
TRBJ2-3	NA	TRBV4-1	NA	CASSQDLLEAYTDTQYF	TGCGCCAGCAGCCAAGATCTACTGGAGGCATACACAGATACGCAGTATTTT
TRBJ2-7	TRBD1	TRBV5-1	NA	CASSLGGTGPLEQYF	TGCGCCAGCAGCTTGGGGGGGACAGGGCCCCTCGAGCAGTACTTC
TRBJ1-2	NA	TRBV28	NA	CASSSPRGAGGYTF	TGTGCCAGCAGTTCGCCTCGGGGCGCGGGTGGCTACACCTTC
TRBJ1-5	NA	TRBV27	once	CASSLLGDRASGSNQPQHF	TGTGCCAGCAGTTTATTGGGGGACCGGGCATCGGGTAGCAATCAGCCCCAGCATTTT
TRBJ2-1	TRBD2	TRBV7-7	NA	CASSLVSGSGGEQFF	TGTGCCAGCAGCTTAGTTAGCGGGAGCGGAGGTGAGCAGTTCTTC
TRBJ2-7	NA	TRBV2	NA	CASKRTGLYEQYF	TGTGCCAGCAAGAGGACGGGGCTCTACGAGCAGTACTTC